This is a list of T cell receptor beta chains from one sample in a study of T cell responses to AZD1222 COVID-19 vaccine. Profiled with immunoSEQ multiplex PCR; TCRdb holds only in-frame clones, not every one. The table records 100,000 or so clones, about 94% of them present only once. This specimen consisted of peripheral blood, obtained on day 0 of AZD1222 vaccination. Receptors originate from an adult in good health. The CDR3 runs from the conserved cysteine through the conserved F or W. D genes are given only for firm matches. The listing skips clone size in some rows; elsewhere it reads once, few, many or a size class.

TGTGCCAGCAGCTTCAGGGCGTCGAATGAAAAACTGTTTTTT	CASSFRASNEKLFF	-	TRBJ1-4	TRBV7-2	-
TGTGCCATCAGTGAGTCTGGGGGGTCCTACGAGCAGTACTTC	CAISESGGSYEQYF	-	TRBJ2-7	TRBV10-3	few
TGTGCCAGCAGCCACGGGGGGGGGAGGTCCTCATTTGAGCAGTTCTTC	CASSHGGGRSSFEQFF	TRBD2	TRBJ2-1	TRBV3-1/TRBV3-2	-
TGTGCCAGCAGTATAGGGCCAAGCACTGAAGCTTTCTTT	CASSIGPSTEAFF	-	TRBJ1-1	TRBV7-2	-
TGTGCCAGCAGTGACGATAGCCTAGCTAACTATGGCTACACCTTC	CASSDDSLANYGYTF	-	TRBJ1-2	TRBV6-4	-
TGTGCCACCAGTGATTCCAGGAGTGAGCAGTTCTTC	CATSDSRSEQFF	-	TRBJ2-1	TRBV24-1	-
TGTGCCAGCAGGTATGGTTCGTGGAGGAGTACAGATGAGCAGTTCTTC	CASRYGSWRSTDEQFF	-	TRBJ2-1	TRBV7-9	-
TGTGCCAGCAGCTATCTGGGACAGGGATTTGGAAACACCATATATTTT	CASSYLGQGFGNTIYF	TRBD1	TRBJ1-3	TRBV9	-
TGTGCCAGCAGTTGGCGGAGTATGAACACTGAAGCTTTCTTT	CASSWRSMNTEAFF	-	TRBJ1-1	TRBV6-5	-
TGCGCCAGCAGTCAATCTTGCGTGGGTGAGCAGTTCTTC	CASSQSCVGEQFF	-	TRBJ2-1	TRBV23-1	few
TGTGCCAGCAGCCTCTCCCCCACTAGCCGAAGCTCCTACAATGAGCAGTTCTTC	CASSLSPTSRSSYNEQFF	-	TRBJ2-1	TRBV11-3	-
TGTGCTAGTGGTTGGTCCTTGGCAGGGTACGCTGAAGCTTTCTTT	CASGWSLAGYAEAFF	-	TRBJ1-1	TRBV12-5	-
TGTGCCAGCAGTCCCAGAACTGGAAACACCATATATTTT	CASSPRTGNTIYF	-	TRBJ1-3	TRBV28	-
TGCAGCGAGCCCAGAACTATCTGCGGCTACACCTTC	CSEPRTICGYTF	-	TRBJ1-2	TRBV29-1	-
TGTGCCAGCGGGACAGGGATGAACACTGAAGCTTTCTTT	CASGTGMNTEAFF	TRBD1	TRBJ1-1	TRBV3-1/TRBV3-2	-
TGTGCCAGCAGCTTAGAGAGGACAGGAGAAATTCAAGAGACCCAGTACTTC	CASSLERTGEIQETQYF	TRBD1	TRBJ2-5	TRBV11-2	-
TGCAGTGCTAGTACCCTCGATGGGAACACTGAAGCTTTCTTT	CSASTLDGNTEAFF	-	TRBJ1-1	TRBV20-1	-
TGTGCCTGGGGGCCCGGTCCCACTGAAGCTTTCTTT	CAWGPGPTEAFF	-	TRBJ1-1	TRBV30	-
TGTGCCAGCAGCCCCGATGTCATCAATCAGCCCCAGCATTTT	CASSPDVINQPQHF	-	TRBJ1-5	TRBV6-5	-
TGTGCCAGCAGCCCCCAGACTGCCGGCTCTGGAAACACCATATATTTT	CASSPQTAGSGNTIYF	-	TRBJ1-3	TRBV7-6	-
TGTGCCAGCAGACTAAGTGGAGGGGACACTGAAGCTTTCTTT	CASRLSGGDTEAFF	-	TRBJ1-1	TRBV6-6	-
TGTGCCAGCAGTTTATTACGGGAGGGAGATACGCAGTATTTT	CASSLLREGDTQYF	TRBD2	TRBJ2-3	TRBV28	-
TGCAGCGTTGCAGTACAGGAGAATCAGCCCCAGCATTTT	CSVAVQENQPQHF	-	TRBJ1-5	TRBV29-1	-
TGTGCTAGTGGTGCCCCAGGAGAACTCGAGCAGTACTTC	CASGAPGELEQYF	-	TRBJ2-7	TRBV12-5	-
TGTGCCAGCAGCCAAGGTCCCGACCTCCAGGTAACCGGGGAGCTGTTTTTT	CASSQGPDLQVTGELFF	-	TRBJ2-2	TRBV3-1/TRBV3-2	-
TGTGCCAGTACCCATCGACAGAAGAACACTGAAGCTTTCTTT	CASTHRQKNTEAFF	-	TRBJ1-1	TRBV19	-
TGTGCCAGTAGCTATGACAGGGGGCGAAATGCTGAAGCTTTCTTT	CASSYDRGRNAEAFF	TRBD1	TRBJ1-1	TRBV19	-
TGCGCCAGCAGCCAAGATCTCAACTGGAACACTGAAGCTTTCTTT	CASSQDLNWNTEAFF	-	TRBJ1-1	TRBV4-3	-
TGTGCCAGCAGCCCTACACCAGGCCCTCGGTATTTT	CASSPTPGPRYF	-	TRBJ1-3	TRBV12-3/TRBV12-4	-
TGCGCCAGCAGCTTGGGGACAGGGTATTATTACGTCCTGACTTTC	CASSLGTGYYYVLTF	TRBD1	TRBJ2-6	TRBV5-1	-
TGCGCCAGCAGCTTGGCCGAGACAGGTCGGACTGAAGCTTTCTTT	CASSLAETGRTEAFF	-	TRBJ1-1	TRBV5-1	-
TGTGCCAGCAGTCACATATTAACGGGGAATTCACCCCTCCACTTT	CASSHILTGNSPLHF	-	TRBJ1-6	TRBV7-8	-
TGTGCCAGCAGCTTCCCGGGACGGCCTTATGGCTACACCTTC	CASSFPGRPYGYTF	-	TRBJ1-2	TRBV7-2	-